The sequence of this TCR delta chain was determined in a study of human gamma delta and Vdelta1 T cells. TCRdb redid clone calling on the PCR reads using CATT. The sample has about 13,000 delta-chain clones; less than 60% are singletons. In the case of this clone: Its antigen is not known.

Per the germline V gene, CDR1 is TSWWSYY and CDR2 is QGS. This CDR3 is built from 20 residues. Trimming at V came to 6 bases and at J to 0 bases, leaving 18 bases not matched to a gene. The sample was Vdelta1 gamma-delta T cells from blood grown in culture (DOT cells). V is TRDV1 and J is TRDJ1, with TRDD3 matching 11 bases. This TCR derives from a human donor in good health. The CDR3 loop reads CALGRSMLGDTYLNTDKLIF. CDR3 DNA: TGTGCTCTTGGAAGGTCTATGCTGGGGGATACTTATCTGAACACCGATAAACTCATCTTT.